The sequence of this T cell receptor beta chain was determined in a study of cytomegalovirus exposure and HLA in healthy donors. Regarding the study as a whole: Differences between HLA loci emerged in a later analysis of TCR association rates, with DRB1 most and HLA-C fewest.

Nominally healthy donors were sampled, though unrecorded immune exposures were likely. V lost 5 bases and J lost 5, with 13 bases in between. This CDR3 region has 13 residues. In germline, CDR1 is MDHEN, CDR2 SYDVKM. The PCR contained 60 Vbeta and 13 Jbeta primers. Profiled with immunoSEQ multiplex PCR; TCRdb holds only in-frame clones, not every one. The sample has under 300,000 clones; roughly 90% are singletons. Comment on this clone: Antigen: not known.

The rearrangement uses TRBV28 and TRBJ2-7; D is possibly TRBD2 (5 bases). The TCR originated in a man aged 35 to 55 in good health and CMV-seropositive. Sequenced material: PBMCs. The CDR3 DNA reads TGTGCCAGCAGTCCCCGGGGTATCCACGAGCAGTACTTC. It translates to CASSPRGIHEQYF.